This T cell receptor (beta chain) was observed in a study of T cell repertoires in cytomegalovirus infection. One entry per CDR3 protein results from TCRdb running MiXCR on the reads. The sample includes fewer than 650,000 distinct CDR3 sequences, roughly 43% seen only once; the top ten take 48%. The CDR3 has 16 residues. V gave up 5 bases and J gave up 0 bases, with 14 bases separating them. Germline lookup yields CDR1 MNHEY and CDR2 SVGAGI. On this clonotype: Its specificity is not known.

The clonotype originates from a human donor in good health (CMV status not recorded). Some clones in this sample may be carry-over from other donors' samples. The V gene is TRBV6-5, the J gene TRBJ1-3; possible D gene TRBD1, 6 bases. The starting material was cultured PBMCs, obtained from culture after CMV antigen stimulation. The CDR3 nucleotides read TGTGCCAGCAGTCGCGCAACAGGGTCCTCTGGAAACACCATATATTTT. Protein product: CASSRATGSSGNTIYF.